The clone carrying this T cell receptor (beta chain) showed up just a few times. What it binds is not known. MiXCR was run by TCRdb on the RT-PCR reads, yielding one entry per CDR3 protein. The data hold roughly 710,000 distinct CDR3 sequences, with approximately 14% observed a single time. Germline CDR1 is MNHNS and CDR2 is SASEGT. Unmatched junction bases numbered 3, after V lost 6 bases and J lost 0 bases. The CDR3 contains 14 residues. This sample was included in a study of response to subunit inactivated influenza vaccine. Study observations and caveats: Each seasonal influenza vaccination, the authors suggested, recruits few new T cells.

This TCR derives from a man aged 50 to 60 who received an inactivated influenza vaccine. The chain has TRBV6-1 and TRBJ2-7, with 9 bases lining up with TRBD1. Sequences were derived from PBMCs from blood, sampled 14 to 15 days before vaccination. The CDR3 coding sequence is TGTGCCAGCAGCCGGGACAGGGTCTCCTACGAGCAGTACTTC. Encoded protein: CASSRDRVSYEQYF.